The rows below give T cell receptor beta chains drawn from one sample of a study of CD8 T cells in ankylosing spondylitis. TCRdb passed the 5' RACE reads through MiXCR, listing each CDR3 protein once. The table records roughly 280,000 distinct CDR3 sequences, around 18% of them present only once. Material: blood, either unsorted or a sorted T cell fraction (not recorded which). These receptors were taken from a male donor with ankylosing spondylitis or in good health (not recorded which). Both conserved end residues are part of each CDR3. The order of the fields is D gene, J gene, V gene, clone size, CDR3 protein, CDR3 DNA. The D gene is left open where the match is weak. Clone size, where shown, is once, few, many, or a class for clones that have expanded.

D gene: NA; J gene: TRBJ2-1; V gene: TRBV20-1; clone size: few; CDR3 protein: CSATGPSNEQFF; CDR3 DNA: TGCAGTGCTACGGGACCCAGTAATGAGCAGTTCTTC
D gene: NA; J gene: TRBJ1-6; V gene: TRBV3-1; clone size: few; CDR3 protein: CASSQVRGNSPLHF; CDR3 DNA: TGTGCCAGCAGCCAAGTCAGGGGTAATTCACCCCTCCACTTT
D gene: TRBD1; J gene: TRBJ1-2; V gene: TRBV12-3/TRBV12-4; clone size: NA; CDR3 protein: CASTSFQGARYGYTF; CDR3 DNA: TGTGCCAGCACCTCTTTCCAGGGGGCACGGTATGGCTACACCTTC
D gene: NA; J gene: TRBJ1-5; V gene: TRBV27; clone size: few; CDR3 protein: CASSLGGPQGPQHF; CDR3 DNA: TGTGCCAGCAGTTTAGGAGGCCCCCAGGGGCCCCAGCATTTT
D gene: NA; J gene: TRBJ1-5; V gene: TRBV9; clone size: NA; CDR3 protein: CASSAAADNQPQHF; CDR3 DNA: TGTGCCAGCAGCGCCGCAGCGGACAATCAGCCCCAGCATTTT
D gene: NA; J gene: TRBJ2-2; V gene: TRBV24-1; clone size: many; CDR3 protein: CATSDSGRELFF; CDR3 DNA: TGTGCCACCAGTGATTCGGGCCGGGAGCTGTTTTTT
D gene: TRBD1; J gene: TRBJ1-2; V gene: TRBV7-9; clone size: NA; CDR3 protein: CASSPDTGGGYGYTF; CDR3 DNA: TGTGCCAGCAGCCCTGACACAGGGGGCGGCTATGGCTACACCTTC
D gene: TRBD2; J gene: TRBJ2-3; V gene: TRBV5-1; clone size: few; CDR3 protein: CASSLVSSGRESPDTQYF; CDR3 DNA: TGCGCCAGCAGCTTGGTCTCTAGCGGGAGGGAGTCGCCAGATACGCAGTATTTT
D gene: TRBD2; J gene: TRBJ2-1; V gene: TRBV3-1; clone size: NA; CDR3 protein: CASSHVAGGLFF; CDR3 DNA: TGTGCCAGCAGCCATGTAGCGGGGGGGCTGTTCTTC
D gene: NA; J gene: TRBJ1-6; V gene: TRBV3-1; clone size: few; CDR3 protein: CASSQAESGNSPLHF; CDR3 DNA: TGTGCCAGCAGCCAAGCAGAGAGCGGGAATTCACCCCTCCACTTT
D gene: TRBD1; J gene: TRBJ1-6; V gene: TRBV27; clone size: few; CDR3 protein: CASSPGQANSPLHF; CDR3 DNA: TGTGCCAGCAGTCCAGGACAGGCAAATTCACCCCTCCACTTT
D gene: TRBD1; J gene: TRBJ1-1; V gene: TRBV12-3/TRBV12-4; clone size: NA; CDR3 protein: CASSPRGLGTEAFF; CDR3 DNA: TGTGCCAGCAGTCCCAGGGGGCTAGGGACTGAAGCTTTCTTT
D gene: NA; J gene: TRBJ2-3; V gene: TRBV5-1; clone size: many; CDR3 protein: CASAPVAASSTDTQYF; CDR3 DNA: TGCGCCAGCGCCCCCGTCGCCGCCAGTAGCACAGATACGCAGTATTTT
D gene: TRBD2; J gene: TRBJ2-1; V gene: TRBV5-1; clone size: NA; CDR3 protein: CASSLFGTSGRGGNEQFF; CDR3 DNA: TGCGCCAGCAGCTTGTTCGGGACTAGCGGGAGGGGCGGCAATGAGCAGTTCTTC
D gene: NA; J gene: TRBJ2-5; V gene: TRBV18; clone size: few; CDR3 protein: CASSSSGGRETQYF; CDR3 DNA: TGTGCCAGCTCATCCTCAGGGGGGCGAGAGACCCAGTACTTC
D gene: TRBD2; J gene: TRBJ2-3; V gene: TRBV5-1; clone size: NA; CDR3 protein: CASSMREDTQYF; CDR3 DNA: TGCGCCAGCAGCATGCGGGAGGATACGCAGTATTTT
D gene: TRBD1; J gene: TRBJ1-2; V gene: TRBV30; clone size: few; CDR3 protein: CASYGQGAYTF; CDR3 DNA: TGTGCCTCCTATGGACAGGGGGCCTACACCTTC
D gene: NA; J gene: TRBJ1-5; V gene: TRBV2; clone size: NA; CDR3 protein: CASSDRSQGYQPQHF; CDR3 DNA: TGTGCCAGCAGTGATCGGAGCCAGGGCTATCAGCCCCAGCATTTT
D gene: TRBD2; J gene: TRBJ2-2; V gene: TRBV27; clone size: NA; CDR3 protein: CASSSRSGLAGKSRGTGELFF; CDR3 DNA: TGTGCCAGCAGTTCCCGATCAGGACTAGCGGGAAAATCCCGGGGCACCGGGGAGCTGTTTTTT
D gene: NA; J gene: TRBJ1-4; V gene: TRBV24-1; clone size: few; CDR3 protein: CATSKGSNEKLFF; CDR3 DNA: TGTGCCACCAGTAAAGGGTCTAATGAAAAACTGTTTTTT
D gene: NA; J gene: TRBJ2-4; V gene: TRBV13; clone size: NA; CDR3 protein: CASSLGVSSSDPKNIQYF; CDR3 DNA: TGTGCCAGCAGCTTAGGCGTAAGCAGCTCGGACCCCAAAAACATTCAGTACTTC
D gene: NA; J gene: TRBJ1-2; V gene: TRBV20-1; clone size: NA; CDR3 protein: CSARDTGTQFYGYTF; CDR3 DNA: TGCAGTGCTAGAGACACCGGGACACAATTCTATGGCTACACCTTC
D gene: NA; J gene: TRBJ1-1; V gene: TRBV12-3/TRBV12-4; clone size: many; CDR3 protein: CASRIGDTF; CDR3 DNA: TGTGCCAGCAGGATCGGAGATACTTTT
D gene: TRBD2; J gene: TRBJ2-4; V gene: TRBV20-1; clone size: few; CDR3 protein: CSARDQTSGNIQYF; CDR3 DNA: TGCAGTGCTAGAGATCAGACTAGCGGAAACATTCAGTACTTC
D gene: TRBD2; J gene: TRBJ2-3; V gene: TRBV20-1; clone size: few; CDR3 protein: CSASPPGLAVTDTQYF; CDR3 DNA: TGCAGTGCTAGTCCTCCAGGACTAGCGGTCACAGATACGCAGTATTTT
D gene: NA; J gene: TRBJ2-5; V gene: TRBV7-8; clone size: few; CDR3 protein: CASTPRRYRETQYF; CDR3 DNA: TGTGCCAGCACCCCTAGACGGTACCGGGAGACCCAGTACTTC
D gene: TRBD2; J gene: TRBJ2-3; V gene: TRBV20-1; clone size: many; CDR3 protein: CSARVPAGGDTQYF; CDR3 DNA: TGCAGTGCTAGAGTTCCAGCGGGAGGTGATACGCAGTATTTT
D gene: NA; J gene: TRBJ2-2; V gene: TRBV7-9; clone size: once; CDR3 protein: CASSAPGRGGELFF; CDR3 DNA: TGTGCCAGCAGCGCCCCAGGTCGGGGCGGGGAGCTGTTTTTT
D gene: NA; J gene: TRBJ2-5; V gene: TRBV7-2; clone size: NA; CDR3 protein: CASSLRVRNQETQYF; CDR3 DNA: TGTGCCAGCAGCTTAAGAGTCCGGAACCAAGAGACCCAGTACTTC
D gene: TRBD1; J gene: TRBJ2-3; V gene: TRBV5-1; clone size: few; CDR3 protein: CASSPQTGDSTDTQYF; CDR3 DNA: TGCGCCAGCAGCCCACAGACAGGGGACAGCACAGATACGCAGTATTTT
D gene: NA; J gene: TRBJ2-2; V gene: TRBV4-1; clone size: NA; CDR3 protein: CASSQVTGVNTGELSF; CDR3 DNA: TGCGCCAGCAGCCAAGTTACTGGCGTAAACACCGGGGAGCTGTCTTTT
D gene: NA; J gene: TRBJ2-3; V gene: TRBV29-1; clone size: few; CDR3 protein: CSVGADPTDTQYF; CDR3 DNA: TGCAGCGTTGGAGCAGATCCCACAGATACGCAGTATTTT
D gene: TRBD2; J gene: TRBJ2-1; V gene: TRBV6-5; clone size: NA; CDR3 protein: CASSYSGGAQEQFF; CDR3 DNA: TGTGCCAGCAGTTACAGCGGGGGGGCCCAGGAGCAGTTCTTC
D gene: NA; J gene: TRBJ2-2; V gene: TRBV28; clone size: NA; CDR3 protein: CASSGKVVRGTGELFF; CDR3 DNA: TGTGCCAGCAGTGGGAAGGTGGTCAGGGGTACCGGGGAGCTGTTTTTT
D gene: TRBD1; J gene: TRBJ2-3; V gene: TRBV20-1; clone size: NA; CDR3 protein: CSARGGQGTDTQYF; CDR3 DNA: TGCAGTGCTAGAGGCGGACAGGGCACAGATACGCAGTATTTT
D gene: NA; J gene: TRBJ2-2; V gene: TRBV28; clone size: NA; CDR3 protein: CASRLRFRDTGELFF; CDR3 DNA: TGTGCCAGCAGGTTACGATTCAGGGACACCGGGGAGCTGTTTTTT
D gene: TRBD2; J gene: TRBJ2-2; V gene: TRBV7-3; clone size: NA; CDR3 protein: CASSPAGSGRVTGELFF; CDR3 DNA: TGTGCCAGCAGCCCTGCGGGGAGCGGGAGGGTTACCGGGGAGCTGTTTTTT
D gene: NA; J gene: TRBJ2-3; V gene: TRBV6-1; clone size: many; CDR3 protein: CASSGYSRGTDTQYF; CDR3 DNA: TGTGCCAGCAGTGGCTATAGTAGGGGCACAGATACGCAGTATTTT
D gene: NA; J gene: TRBJ1-3; V gene: TRBV3-1; clone size: few; CDR3 protein: CASSPIGRTLSGNTIYF; CDR3 DNA: TGTGCCAGCAGCCCTATAGGGAGAACTCTCTCTGGAAACACCATATATTTT
D gene: NA; J gene: TRBJ1-2; V gene: TRBV3-1; clone size: few; CDR3 protein: CASKQRANYGYTF; CDR3 DNA: TGTGCCAGCAAGCAGAGAGCTAACTATGGCTACACCTTC
D gene: NA; J gene: TRBJ2-2; V gene: TRBV7-3; clone size: NA; CDR3 protein: CASSPREHRGELFF; CDR3 DNA: TGTGCCAGCAGCCCCCGGGAACATCGGGGGGAGCTGTTTTTT
D gene: NA; J gene: TRBJ2-1; V gene: TRBV20-1; clone size: few; CDR3 protein: CSARDISSYNEQFF; CDR3 DNA: TGCAGTGCTAGAGATATATCCTCCTACAATGAGCAGTTCTTC
D gene: NA; J gene: TRBJ1-5; V gene: TRBV5-6; clone size: NA; CDR3 protein: CASSLGTALNQPQHF; CDR3 DNA: TGTGCCAGCAGCTTGGGGACAGCGCTGAATCAGCCCCAGCATTTT
D gene: NA; J gene: TRBJ2-5; V gene: TRBV24-1; clone size: few; CDR3 protein: CATRAPGKETQYF; CDR3 DNA: TGTGCCACCAGGGCCCCGGGTAAGGAGACCCAGTACTTC
D gene: NA; J gene: TRBJ1-5; V gene: TRBV28; clone size: NA; CDR3 protein: CASRSPGLPLDQPQHF; CDR3 DNA: TGTGCCAGCAGATCACCGGGCCTACCACTCGATCAACCCCAGCATTTT
D gene: NA; J gene: TRBJ1-3; V gene: TRBV6-5; clone size: NA; CDR3 protein: CASSYAESGNTIYF; CDR3 DNA: TGTGCCAGCAGTTACGCGGAATCTGGAAACACCATATATTTT
D gene: TRBD2; J gene: TRBJ2-3; V gene: TRBV27; clone size: NA; CDR3 protein: CASSRTSGSGTDTQYF; CDR3 DNA: TGTGCCAGCAGTCGGACTAGCGGGAGCGGCACAGATACGCAGTATTTT
D gene: NA; J gene: TRBJ2-3; V gene: TRBV5-6; clone size: NA; CDR3 protein: CASSLEPSGKGTQYF; CDR3 DNA: TGTGCCAGCAGCCTTGAACCGTCTGGGAAGGGTACGCAGTATTTT
D gene: NA; J gene: TRBJ2-2; V gene: TRBV29-1; clone size: once; CDR3 protein: CSVARAESNTGELFF; CDR3 DNA: TGCAGCGTTGCCAGGGCAGAATCGAACACCGGGGAGCTGTTTTTT
D gene: NA; J gene: TRBJ2-2; V gene: TRBV9; clone size: many; CDR3 protein: CASSFLGTGELFF; CDR3 DNA: TGTGCCAGCAGCTTCCTTGGGACCGGGGAGCTGTTTTTT
D gene: TRBD1; J gene: TRBJ1-6; V gene: TRBV5-1; clone size: NA; CDR3 protein: CASSRDRGGSPLHF; CDR3 DNA: TGCGCCAGCAGCCGGGACAGGGGAGGATCACCCCTCCACTTT
D gene: NA; J gene: TRBJ1-5; V gene: TRBV10-3; clone size: NA; CDR3 protein: CAIRGSNSNQPQHF; CDR3 DNA: TGTGCCATCAGGGGTTCTAATAGCAATCAGCCCCAGCATTTT
D gene: NA; J gene: TRBJ2-5; V gene: TRBV29-1; clone size: many; CDR3 protein: CSVAQSGETQYF; CDR3 DNA: TGCAGCGTTGCACAGTCGGGAGAGACCCAGTACTTC
D gene: NA; J gene: TRBJ2-1; V gene: TRBV12-3/TRBV12-4; clone size: few; CDR3 protein: CASSLHSVEQFF; CDR3 DNA: TGTGCCAGCAGTCTTCACTCGGTTGAGCAGTTCTTC
D gene: NA; J gene: TRBJ1-2; V gene: TRBV12-3/TRBV12-4; clone size: many; CDR3 protein: CASSWEGDGYTF; CDR3 DNA: TGTGCCAGCAGTTGGGAGGGAGACGGCTACACCTTC